This T cell receptor (beta chain) stems from a study of somatic mutations in cytotoxic T cells in rheumatoid arthritis. This table comes from immunoSEQ multiplex PCR, and its TCRdb copy is limited to in-frame clones, with some not included. The sample lists 9,900 or so clones; around four fifths were seen once. Trimming pared 0 bases from V and 3 bases from J, leaving 9 bases between. CDR1 MNHEY and CDR2 SMNVEV come from the germline V gene (reference sequence). The CDR3 spans 15 residues. This clone was seen only once. J is TRBJ1-5 and V is TRBV27, with D possibly being TRBD1 (5 bases). Input material: CD8+ T cells sorted from blood. The origin of this receptor is an adult with rheumatoid arthritis. This CDR3 reads CASSLSGDYNQPQHF. DNA of the CDR3: TGTGCCAGCAGTTTATCGGGGGATTACAATCAGCCCCAGCATTTT.